These 27 T cell receptor beta chains came from one sample sequenced in a study of beta chain features in type 1 diabetes. What was sequenced were expressed TCRB transcripts, since all of the isolated RNA had been reverse transcribed. TCRdb keeps only in-frame clones here, not all; method: immunoSEQ multiplex PCR. Of about 240,000 clones in the sample, around 26% were seen once. The specimen sequenced was central memory CD4+ T cells from blood. The receptors here all came from a man aged 25 to 40 in good health.

This chain connects TRBV30 to TRBJ1-1; TRBD1 agrees at 12 bases. Per germline, CDR1 GTSNPN and CDR2 SVGIG (reference sequence). This CDR3 region has 14 residues. V was clipped by 8 bases and J by 4 bases; unmatched bases: 8. The CDR3 sequence is CATGTGGGGTEAFF. In nucleotides, the CDR3 is TGTGCCACCGGGACAGGGGGCGGCGGCACTGAAGCTTTCTTT.

V usage is TRBV29-1 and J usage is TRBJ1-6; 7 bases are shared with TRBD1. Germline CDR1 and CDR2: SQVTM and ANQGSEA. CDR3 length equals 14 residues. V was clipped by 5 bases and J by 4 bases; unmatched bases: 5. CDR3 DNA sequence: TGCAGCGTTCTCACAGGGGATTATAATTCACCCCTCCACTTT. Protein product: CSVLTGDYNSPLHF.

The J gene is TRBJ2-7, the V gene TRBV5-1; 7 bases align to TRBD1. Germline assignment: CDR1 SGHRS and CDR2 YFSETQ. This CDR3 has 14 residues. The V segment lost 0 bases and the J segment 6 bases; nucleotides outside the gene matches: 6. For the CDR3, the DNA is TGCGCCAGCAGCTTGGAGACAGGGAGAGGCGAGCAGTACTTC. It is translated as CASSLETGRGEQYF. Full variable domain (rest looked up from reference TRBV5-1 and TRBJ2-7): KAGVTQTPRYLIKTRGQQVTLSCSPISGHRSVSWYQQTPGQGLQFLFEYFSETQRNKGNFPGRFSGRQFSNSRSEMNVSTLELGDSALYLCASSLETGRGEQYFGPGTRLTVT.

V is TRBV29-1 and J is TRBJ1-1, with D hard to call. V shed 3 bases and J shed 1 base, with 9 bases lying between them. This CDR3 is built from 13 residues. Germline V CDR1 and CDR2: SQVTM, ANQGSEA. This CDR3 reads CSVDWPSNTEAFF. CDR3 DNA: TGCAGCGTTGATTGGCCTTCGAACACTGAAGCTTTCTTT.

Many counts were recorded for this clone. The chain carries TRBV5-4 and TRBJ2-3; no clear D gene. The V end was cut by 4 bases, the J end by 2 bases, with 11 bases between. Germline V CDR1 and CDR2: SGHNT, YYREEE (reference sequence). CDR3 length: 14 residues. CDR3 region: CASSPDLITDTQYF. CDR3 DNA sequence: TGTGCCAGCAGCCCAGACCTAATCACAGATACGCAGTATTTT.

This clone has more than one count but fewer than ten. V usage is TRBV5-1 and J usage is TRBJ2-7; 8 bases are a match to TRBD1. Germline CDR1 is SGHRS and CDR2 is YFSETQ. This CDR3 is built from 15 residues. V lost 4 bases and J lost 3; bases outside the gene matches: 9. CDR3 nucleotides: TGCGCCAGCAGCCCGGGACAGGCCATCGACTACGAGCAGTACTTC. This translates into CASSPGQAIDYEQYF.

The rearrangement links TRBV5-4 to TRBJ2-1; possible D gene TRBD2, 6 bases. V was clipped by 1 base and J by 6 bases, with 11 bases between them. Germline lookup yields CDR1 SGHNT and CDR2 YYREEE (reference sequence). The CDR3 length is 14 residues. The CDR3 protein is CASSLPSGPNEQFF. The CDR3, as DNA: TGTGCCAGCAGCTTGCCCAGCGGGCCCAATGAGCAGTTCTTC.

With respect to this clone: A read error may produce the germline difference seen at one junction end. The chain links TRBV10-3 to TRBJ2-7; 10 nucleotides line up with TRBD2. The CDR3 is 15 amino acids. CDR1 and CDR2 (germline): ENHRY, SYGVKD. The DNA of the CDR3 is TGTGCCAGCAGTGCCCAACTAGCGGGGCCCTCTCAGCAGTACTTC. It translates to CASSAQLAGPSQQYF.

This clone was seen more than once but under ten times. The chain couples TRBV2 to TRBJ1-2; D gene uncertain. Germline CDR1 reads SNHLY; CDR2 reads FYNNEI. Deletions cut 3 bases from V and 2 bases from J, with 10 bases between. CDR3 size: 14 residues. This chain's CDR3 is CASSESRANYGYTF. CDR3 nucleotide sequence: TGTGCCAGCAGTGAGAGCAGAGCCAACTATGGCTACACCTTC.

Only one count was recorded for this clone. The chain is built from TRBV9 and TRBJ2-5; tentative D call: TRBD2 (5 bases). Germline lookup yields CDR1 SGDLS and CDR2 YYNGEE. V was shortened by 0 bases and J by 2 bases, with 14 bases between the two germline ends. The CDR3 contains 16 residues. The CDR3 DNA reads TGTGCCAGCAGCGTAGGAGTGACTACCCGACAAGAGACCCAGTACTTC. As protein: CASSVGVTTRQETQYF.

The gene calls are TRBV6-5 and TRBJ2-3, with 7 positions matching TRBD2. CDR3 length: 12 amino acids. The J segment lost 3 bases and the V segment lost 8 bases, leaving 2 bases of the junction unmatched. Germline V CDR1 and CDR2: MNHEY, SVGAGI. The CDR3: CASGGGTDTQYF. The CDR3 DNA sequence: TGTGCCAGCGGCGGGGGTACAGATACGCAGTATTTT.

This clone has just a few counts. The chain joins TRBV28 to TRBJ2-4; perhaps TRBD1 as D (6 bases). The CDR3 spans 14 residues. The germline V gene has CDR1 MDHEN and CDR2 SYDVKM. V dropped 1 base and J dropped 5 bases, with 9 bases sitting between them. The CDR3 protein is CASSLSGVQNIQYF. The CDR3 DNA sequence: TGTGCCAGCAGTTTATCAGGGGTTCAAAACATTCAGTACTTC.

The chain recombines TRBV29-1 with TRBJ2-3, with D possibly TRBD2 on 7 matching bases. The CDR3 runs 15 residues. Germline lookup yields CDR1 SQVTM and CDR2 ANQGSEA. V was trimmed by 7 bases and J by 5 bases, leaving 22 bases between them. The CDR3 DNA is TGCAGCGCCGATGGGGGGGCGCAGGGTAGAGATACGCAGTATTTT. Protein: CSADGGAQGRDTQYF.

The chain has TRBV9 and TRBJ2-3; tentatively, D is TRBD1 (6 bases). Germline V gene data show CDR1 as SGDLS and CDR2 as YYNGEE. The CDR3 loop spans 16 amino acids. V was trimmed by 5 bases and J by 0 bases, leaving 16 bases between them. The DNA for the CDR3 is TGTGCCAGCAGTCATCCGGACAGTTCTAGCACAGATACGCAGTATTTT. Amino acids: CASSHPDSSSTDTQYF.

The V gene is TRBV19, the J gene TRBJ2-7; tentatively, D is TRBD2 (6 bases). Germline CDR1 LNHDA, CDR2 SQIVND (reference sequence). V lost 2 bases and J lost 5, with 16 bases in between. The CDR3 length is 15 residues. CDR3 amino acids: CASSIQGGSGNEQYF. Here the CDR3 DNA reads TGTGCCAGTAGTATACAGGGAGGAAGTGGAAACGAGCAGTACTTC.

As for this clone: This likely stems from a read error, as it lies one base from a far larger clone. The rearrangement joins TRBV21-1 to TRBJ2-3; the table names TRBD2, a call not compared with the DNA. TRBV21-1 is classified as a pseudogene. The CDR3 has 15 amino acids. The CDR3 DNA is TGTGCCAGCATTATCTGGGGAGCGCTCACAGATACGCAGTATTTT. Translation: CASIIWGALTDTQYF.

This clone has a single count. The J gene is TRBJ2-1, the V gene TRBV6-5; perhaps TRBD2 as D (5 bases). Looked up from germline, CDR1 is MNHEY and CDR2 is SVGAGI. The CDR3 is 11 amino acids. The germline V and J ends were trimmed by 7 bases and 6 bases, with 7 bases remaining between them. The CDR3 region has the DNA TGTGCCAGCACCCGGGGCAATGAGCAGTTCTTC. As protein: CASTRGNEQFF.

V is TRBV9 and J is TRBJ2-3, with 9 bases aligning to TRBD2. With V trimmed by 1 base and J by 2 bases, 5 bases remained unmatched. The CDR3 totals 16 residues. Germline V gene sequence: CDR1 SGDLS, CDR2 YYNGEE. The CDR3: CASSVTTSGLTDTQYF. CDR3 DNA sequence: TGTGCCAGCAGCGTAACGACTAGCGGTCTCACAGATACGCAGTATTTT.

The chain has TRBV7-2 and TRBJ2-7; D is perhaps TRBD1 (5 bases). The CDR3 loop spans 15 amino acids. CDR1 is SGHTA, CDR2 FQGNSA, per germline. The V gene lost 2 bases and the J gene lost 0 bases, with 11 bases spanning the gap. Here the CDR3 reads CASSLSAGISYEQYF. CDR3 coding DNA: TGTGCCAGCAGCTTATCAGCAGGGATCTCCTACGAGCAGTACTTC.

In this sample, this clone turned up a few times. The chain links TRBV23-1 to TRBJ1-6; no firm D call. TRBV23-1 is designated an ORF whose function remains uncertain. The CDR3 loop spans 13 amino acids. The V end lost 4 bases, the J end lost 13 bases, and 14 bases lay between the germline ends. CDR3 nucleotide sequence: TGCGCCAGCAGTCCCTGGAGGGCCCGGCCCCTCCACTTT. Amino acids: CASSPWRARPLHF.

In this sample, this clone turned up a few times. The J gene is TRBJ2-1, the V gene TRBV15, with D perhaps being TRBD1 or TRBD2 (5 bases each). The V end was cut by 4 bases, the J end by 8 bases, with 15 bases between. The germline CDR1 and CDR2 sequences are LNHNV and YYDKDF (reference sequence). The length of the CDR3 is 14 residues. CDR3 region: CATSTPPGDHEQFF. CDR3 nucleotide sequence: TGTGCCACCAGCACGCCTCCTGGGGACCATGAGCAGTTCTTC.

This clone was seen more than once but under ten times. V is TRBV9 and J is TRBJ1-1; no firm D call. V was cut by 1 base and J by 2 bases, with 0 bases left in between. CDR1 is SGDLS, CDR2 YYNGEE, per germline. The CDR3 covers 11 residues. The CDR3 DNA reads TGTGCCAGCAGCGTAAACACTGAAGCTTTCTTT. Translation: CASSVNTEAFF.

Only a few counts were recorded for this clone. The V gene is TRBV20-1, the J gene TRBJ2-7, with D unresolved. The germline V and J ends were trimmed by 0 bases and 6 bases, with 6 bases remaining between them. The CDR3 loop spans 11 amino acids. CDR1 and CDR2 from the germline V gene are DFQATT and SNEGSKA (reference sequence). The chain's CDR3 is CSARDTREQYF. The CDR3 DNA follows: TGCAGTGCTAGAGATACGCGCGAGCAGTACTTC.

Note on this clone: Germline and junction disagree at one end, which may indicate a read error. V gene TRBV4-1 combines with J gene TRBJ2-1, with D tentatively TRBD2 (6 bases). From germline, CDR1 is MGHRA and CDR2 YSYEKL. The CDR3 covers 15 residues. CDR3 DNA: TGTGCCAGCAGCCAACAAGCGGGCTCCTACAATGAGCAGTTCTTC. Amino acids: CASSQQAGSYNEQFF.

The CDR3 coding sequence is TGTGCCAGCAGAACCGGCTCGGCCGATTCACCCCTCCACTTT. It is translated as CASRTGSADSPLHF. The V gene is TRBV7-2, the J gene TRBJ1-6; D remains unclear. The CDR3 runs 14 residues. With 6 bases removed from V and 8 bases from J, the gap between germline ends came to 14 bases. Germline CDR1 is SGHTA and CDR2 is FQGNSA.

In the case of this clone: With only one base between it and a far larger clone, this is likely a read error. The V call is TRBV7-2, the J call TRBJ2-3, with D possibly being TRBD2 (7 bases). Germline loops: CDR1 SGHTA, CDR2 FQGNSA. V lost 3 bases and J 3 bases, leaving 13 bases between the germline ends. The CDR3 loop spans 15 amino acids. Here the CDR3 reads CTSSFGGAGTDTQYF. The CDR3 coding sequence is TGTACCAGCAGCTTTGGGGGGGCCGGGACAGATACGCAGTATTTT.

This chain links TRBV7-9 with TRBJ2-1, with 9 nucleotides matching TRBD2. V lost 5 bases, J lost 9 bases, and 17 bases stayed unmatched. Germline loops: CDR1 SEHNR, CDR2 FQNEAQ (reference sequence). The CDR3 covers 17 residues. The CDR3 region has the DNA TGTGCCAGCAGCACCCGCCCCTCCGGGACTAGCTTCCCTGAGCAGTTCTTC. Its protein is CASSTRPSGTSFPEQFF.